The clone carrying this TCR beta chain was seen only a few times. What it recognizes is unknown. This table comes from immunoSEQ multiplex PCR, and its TCRdb copy is limited to in-frame clones, with some not included. Of some 100,000 clones in the sample, 82% were seen once. Germline CDR1 MGHRA, CDR2 YSYEKL. Trimming cost V 0 bases and J 4 bases; bases outside gene matches: 20. This CDR3 region has 21 residues. The TCR-sequenced patients were a few responders to pembrolizumab. These data belong to a study of PD-1 blockade in mismatch repair-deficient tumors. Turning to the study itself: Patients had 12 mismatch repair-deficient cancer types, all previously treated and progressing. Whole-study results and caveats: After pembrolizumab, tumor-resident clones rose rapidly, then generally contracted before radiologic responses.

The clonotype originates from an adult with mismatch repair-deficient cancer. The rearrangement links TRBV4-1 to TRBJ2-3; the match to TRBD1 covers 9 bases. The sequences come from peripheral blood, collected roughly 36 weeks after starting pembrolizumab. CDR3 in amino acids: CASSQERVPGQGSSYADTQYF. As DNA, the CDR3 is TGCGCCAGCAGCCAAGAAAGGGTGCCGGGACAGGGAAGTTCGTATGCAGATACGCAGTATTTT.